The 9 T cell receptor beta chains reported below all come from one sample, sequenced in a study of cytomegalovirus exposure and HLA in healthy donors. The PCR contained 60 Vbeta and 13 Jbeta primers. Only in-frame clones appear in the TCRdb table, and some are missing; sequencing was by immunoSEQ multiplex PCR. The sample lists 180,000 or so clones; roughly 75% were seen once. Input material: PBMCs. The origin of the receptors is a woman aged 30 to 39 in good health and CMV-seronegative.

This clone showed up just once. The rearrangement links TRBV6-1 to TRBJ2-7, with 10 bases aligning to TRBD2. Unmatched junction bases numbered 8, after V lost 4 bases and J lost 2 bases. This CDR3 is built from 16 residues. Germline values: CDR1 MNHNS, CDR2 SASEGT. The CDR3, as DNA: TGTGCCAGCAGTGCCTTAGCGGGGGGTCTCCCCTACGAGCAGTACTTC. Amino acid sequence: CASSALAGGLPYEQYF.

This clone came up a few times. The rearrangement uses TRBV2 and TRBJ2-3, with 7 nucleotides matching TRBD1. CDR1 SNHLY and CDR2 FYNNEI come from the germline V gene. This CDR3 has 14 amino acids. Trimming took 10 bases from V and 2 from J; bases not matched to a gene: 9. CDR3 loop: CATRYGTATDTQYF. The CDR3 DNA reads TGTGCCACCAGATACGGGACAGCCACAGATACGCAGTATTTT.

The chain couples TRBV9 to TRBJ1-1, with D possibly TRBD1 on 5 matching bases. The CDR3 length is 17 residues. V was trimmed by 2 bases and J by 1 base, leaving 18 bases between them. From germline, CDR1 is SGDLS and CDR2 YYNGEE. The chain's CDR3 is CASSVSPAGQGNTEAFF. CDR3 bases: TGTGCCAGCAGCGTCTCGCCGGCGGGGCAGGGGAACACTGAAGCTTTCTTT.

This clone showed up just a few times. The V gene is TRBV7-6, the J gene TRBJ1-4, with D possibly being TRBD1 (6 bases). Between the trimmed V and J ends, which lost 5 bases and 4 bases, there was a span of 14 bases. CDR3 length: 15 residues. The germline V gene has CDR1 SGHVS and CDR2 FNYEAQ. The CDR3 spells CASSATGLRNEKLFF. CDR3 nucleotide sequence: TGTGCCAGCAGCGCAACAGGGCTCCGTAATGAAAAACTGTTTTTT.

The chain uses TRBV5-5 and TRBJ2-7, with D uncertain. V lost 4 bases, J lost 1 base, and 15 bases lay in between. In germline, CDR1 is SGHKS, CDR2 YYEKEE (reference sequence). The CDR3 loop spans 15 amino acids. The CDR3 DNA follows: TGTGCCAGCAGCCTACTTCAGGCTGTTTCCTACGAGCAGTACTTC. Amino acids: CASSLLQAVSYEQYF.

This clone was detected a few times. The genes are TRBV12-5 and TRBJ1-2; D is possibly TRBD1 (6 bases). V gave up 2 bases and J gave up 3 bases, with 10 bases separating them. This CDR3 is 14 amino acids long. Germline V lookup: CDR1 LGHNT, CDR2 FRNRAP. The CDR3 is CASGLTTGYYGYTF. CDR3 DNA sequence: TGTGCTAGTGGTTTGACCACAGGGTACTATGGCTACACCTTC.

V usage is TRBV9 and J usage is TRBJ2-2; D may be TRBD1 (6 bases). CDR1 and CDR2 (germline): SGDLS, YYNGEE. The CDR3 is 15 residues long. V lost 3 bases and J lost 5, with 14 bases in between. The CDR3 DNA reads TGTGCCAGCAGCGCCTGGGACATTAAGACCGGGGAGCTGTTTTTT. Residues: CASSAWDIKTGELFF. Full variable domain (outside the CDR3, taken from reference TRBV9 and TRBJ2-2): DSGVTQTPKHLITATGQRVTLRCSPRSGDLSVYWYQQSLDQGLQFLIQYYNGEERAKGNILERFSAQQFPDLHSELNLSSLELGDSALYFCASSAWDIKTGELFFGEGSRLTVL.

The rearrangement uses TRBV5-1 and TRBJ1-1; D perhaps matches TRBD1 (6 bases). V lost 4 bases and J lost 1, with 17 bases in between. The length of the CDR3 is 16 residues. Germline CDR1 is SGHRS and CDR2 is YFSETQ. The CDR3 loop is CASSAQGPPSNTEAFF. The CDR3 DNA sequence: TGCGCCAGCAGCGCACAGGGACCCCCGTCGAACACTGAAGCTTTCTTT. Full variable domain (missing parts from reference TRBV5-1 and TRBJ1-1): KAGVTQTPRYLIKTRGQQVTLSCSPISGHRSVSWYQQTPGQGLQFLFEYFSETQRNKGNFPGRFSGRQFSNSRSEMNVSTLELGDSALYLCASSAQGPPSNTEAFFGQGTRLTVV.

Here the CDR3 DNA reads TGTGCCAGCAGCTCACAACGACAGGGGTTCTCCTACGAGCAGTACTTC. Translated, it gives CASSSQRQGFSYEQYF. The genes are TRBV27 and TRBJ2-7, with TRBD1 matching over 8 bases. Germline lookup yields CDR1 MNHEY and CDR2 SMNVEV (reference sequence). The V segment lost 6 bases and the J segment 0 bases; nucleotides outside the gene matches: 10. The CDR3 extends over 16 amino acids.